The 20 T cell receptor beta chains below were found in one sample sequenced in a study of cytomegalovirus exposure and HLA in healthy donors. PCR employed 60 Vbeta and 13 Jbeta primers. Only in-frame clones appear in the TCRdb table, and some are missing; sequencing was by immunoSEQ multiplex PCR. The sample records about 100,000 clones, around 81% being singletons. The sequencing input was PBMCs. These receptors originate from a woman aged 70-85 years in good health and CMV-seropositive.

The chain uses TRBV7-2 and TRBJ1-2; tentatively, D is TRBD1 (5 bases). The CDR3 consists of 14 residues. Germline CDR1 and CDR2: SGHTA and FQGNSA. V shed 0 bases and J shed 2 bases, with 7 bases lying between them. CDR3 in amino acids: CASSLARGNYGYTF. CDR3 nucleotides: TGTGCCAGCAGCTTAGCGCGGGGGAACTATGGCTACACCTTC.

This chain uses TRBV20-1 with TRBJ1-2; D not certain. The CDR3 extends over 11 amino acids. Looked up from germline, CDR1 is DFQATT and CDR2 is SNEGSKA (reference sequence). Trimming cost V 5 bases and J 3 bases, with 7 bases left between them. In DNA form, the CDR3 reads TGCAGTGCTGCGGCGGACTATGGCTACACCTTC. As protein: CSAAADYGYTF.

The sample holds a few counts of this clone. The chain joins TRBV7-9 to TRBJ2-5, with 7 bases that match TRBD1. The CDR3 covers 13 residues. CDR1 is SEHNR and CDR2 is FQNEAQ in the germline V gene (reference sequence). V lost 4 bases to trimming and J lost 11 bases; unmatched junction nucleotides: 10. The CDR3 bases are TGTGCCAGCAGCTCGGACAGGTCTGAGGAGCAGTACTTC. This gives the protein CASSSDRSEEQYF.

The chain has TRBV28 and TRBJ1-3; tentatively, D is TRBD1 (6 bases). The CDR3 spans 15 residues. V was shortened by 5 bases and J by 4 bases, with 15 bases between the two germline ends. CDR1 is MDHEN, CDR2 SYDVKM, per germline. Here the CDR3 reads CASSVVTGQGNTIYF. The DNA for the CDR3 is TGTGCCAGCAGTGTCGTGACAGGTCAAGGAAACACCATATATTTT.

The genes are TRBV19 and TRBJ1-2, with TRBD1 identical over 9 bases. The CDR3 contains 16 residues. J was trimmed by 0 bases and V by 5 bases; bases with no gene match: 7. Germline V CDR1 and CDR2: LNHDA, SQIVND (reference sequence). DNA for the CDR3: TGTGCCAGTAGTGTACAGGGGGCCAGACCTAACTATGGCTACACCTTC. It translates to CASSVQGARPNYGYTF.

This chain links TRBV7-2 with TRBJ2-7, with D perhaps TRBD1 (5 bases). The V end was cut by 0 bases, the J end by 7 bases, with 13 bases between. CDR3 length equals 14 residues. CDR1 is SGHTA and CDR2 is FQGNSA in the germline V gene. The CDR3, as DNA: TGTGCCAGCAGCTTAGCGAACGGACAAGGGGAGCAGTACTTC. Its protein is CASSLANGQGEQYF. The variable domain in full, with the rest retrieved from reference TRBV7-2 and TRBJ2-7, is GAGVSQSPSNKVTEKGKDVELRCDPISGHTALYWYRQSLGQGLEFLIYFQGNSAPDKSGLPSDRFSAERTGGSVSTLTIQRTQQEDSAVYLCASSLANGQGEQYFGPGTRLTVT.

The chain carries TRBV7-2 and TRBJ2-3; D possibly corresponds to TRBD2 (6 bases). From germline, CDR1 is SGHTA and CDR2 FQGNSA. The CDR3 runs to 14 residues. Trimming pared 2 bases from V and 5 bases from J, leaving 11 bases between. CDR3 in DNA: TGTGCCAGCAGCTTAACCGGGAGTGGAGATACGCAGTATTTT. This encodes CASSLTGSGDTQYF.

This sequence joins TRBV4-2 and TRBJ2-3; 16 positions match TRBD2. V was clipped by 6 bases and J by 0 bases; unmatched bases: 12. The CDR3 totals 20 residues. Germline loops: CDR1 LGHNA, CDR2 YNFKEQ. In DNA, the CDR3 is TGTGCCAGCAGTTTCACCACCGGGACTAGCGGGAGGGCTAGCACAGATACGCAGTATTTT. The encoded protein is CASSFTTGTSGRASTDTQYF.

The chain's CDR3 is CASSLSGTGSSEQFF. The CDR3 DNA reads TGTGCCAGCAGCTTGTCCGGGACAGGGTCTAGTGAGCAGTTCTTC. This sequence joins TRBV13 and TRBJ2-1; 9 bases are shared with TRBD1. Per the germline V gene, CDR1 is PRHDT and CDR2 is FYEKMQ (reference sequence). CDR3 length: 15 amino acids. V dropped 3 bases and J dropped 9; count of bases not matched to a gene: 9.

This chain connects TRBV28 to TRBJ1-5; weak D call: TRBD1 (5 bases). The CDR3 spans 16 residues. Trimming removed 3 bases at V and 5 bases at J, with 17 bases between. Germline V gene lookup returns CDR1 MDHEN and CDR2 SYDVKM. For the CDR3, the DNA is TGTGCCAGCAGTTTTGGGACGGGGGGTATTTATCAGCCCCAGCATTTT. Translation gives CASSFGTGGIYQPQHF.

The chain links TRBV19 to TRBJ2-3; D may be TRBD2 (6 bases). CDR1 and CDR2 from the germline V gene are LNHDA and SQIVND (reference sequence). The CDR3 extends over 14 amino acids. The ends were cut back, 7 bases at V and 6 bases at J, with 17 bases in the middle. CDR3 sequence (DNA): TGTGCCAGTAACCGCGGGGCCTGGCCCGATACGCAGTATTTT. Translated: CASNRGAWPDTQYF. Combining the CDR3 with reference TRBV19 and TRBJ2-3 gives the whole variable domain DGGITQSPKYLFRKEGQNVTLSCEQNLNHDAMYWYRQDPGQGLRLIYYSQIVNDFQKGDIAEGYSVSREKKESFPLTVTSAQKNPTAFYLCASNRGAWPDTQYFGPGTRLTVL.

This chain connects TRBV7-9 to TRBJ2-7; 9 positions agree with TRBD2. The trim removed 5 bases at V and 1 base at J, leaving 12 bases unmatched. CDR1 SEHNR and CDR2 FQNEAQ come from the germline V gene (reference sequence). The CDR3 covers 17 residues. As DNA, the CDR3 is TGTGCCAGCAGCCCCCTGCGGGAGGGCCTCCTATCCTACGAGCAGTACTTC. Its protein product is CASSPLREGLLSYEQYF.

A note on this clone: The junction does not match germline at one end; this may be a read error. The chain carries TRBV7-9 and TRBJ2-5, with 9 nucleotides matching TRBD2. The CDR3 consists of 14 residues. CDR1 and CDR2 (germline): SEHNR, FQNEAQ (reference sequence). CDR3 DNA: TGTTCCAGCAGCTTACTAGCGGGTAGGGAGACCCAGTACTTC. Translating gives CSSSLLAGRETQYF.

The chain joins TRBV30 to TRBJ2-2; 7 bases line up with TRBD1. The junction had 13 bases not matched to a gene; V was cut back by 2 bases and J by 10 bases. From germline, CDR1 is GTSNPN and CDR2 SVGIG (reference sequence). This CDR3 has 15 residues. The CDR3 spells CAWSHGNRGSEELFF. The CDR3 DNA sequence: TGTGCCTGGAGTCATGGCAACAGGGGCTCTGAGGAGCTGTTTTTT. Drawing the rest from reference TRBV30 and TRBJ2-2, the complete variable domain is SQTIHQWPATLVQPVGSPLSLECTVEGTSNPNLYWYRQAAGRGLQLLFYSVGIGQISSEVPQNLSASRPQDRQFILSSKKLLLSDSGFYLCAWSHGNRGSEELFFGEGSRLTVL.

This clone was detected only a few times. The CDR3 nucleotides are TGTGCCAGCAGACCAGCGGGGGGCGGGTCCTACGAGCAGTACTTC. As protein: CASRPAGGGSYEQYF. The gene calls are TRBV28 and TRBJ2-7, with 9 positions matching TRBD2. Germline V gene lookup returns CDR1 MDHEN and CDR2 SYDVKM. This CDR3 is built from 15 residues. V was clipped by 6 bases and J by 1 base; unmatched bases: 7.

The rearrangement links TRBV19 to TRBJ2-1; the match to TRBD2 covers 13 bases. Germline-derived CDR1 and CDR2 are LNHDA and SQIVND (reference sequence). This CDR3 is built from 16 residues. V lost 5 bases, J lost 7 bases, and 8 bases stayed unmatched. The CDR3 loop reads CASSPKLAGGVNEQFF. The CDR3 bases are TGTGCCAGTAGTCCTAAACTAGCGGGAGGGGTGAATGAGCAGTTCTTC.

This clone has only a few counts. The V gene is TRBV10-3, the J gene TRBJ2-7, with 12 bases that match TRBD2. Germline CDR1 reads ENHRY; CDR2 reads SYGVKD. The trim removed 10 bases at V and 7 bases at J, leaving 17 bases unmatched. The CDR3 is made up of 16 amino acids. CDR3 residues: CATLLGPSGRAGEQYF. The CDR3 coding sequence is TGTGCCACCCTCTTAGGTCCTAGCGGGAGGGCTGGTGAGCAGTACTTC.

The chain employs TRBV30 and TRBJ1-3; 7 bases map to TRBD1. Germline CDR1 is GTSNPN and CDR2 is SVGIG (reference sequence). V trimming: 4 bases; J trimming: 5 bases; junction bases outside the gene matches: 11. The CDR3 runs 15 residues. The CDR3 is CAWTGTGTVRNTIYF. As DNA, the CDR3 is TGTGCCTGGACGGGTACCGGGACAGTTCGAAACACCATATATTTT.

The chain couples TRBV5-6 to TRBJ2-7, with 7 bases aligning to TRBD2. The CDR3 covers 16 residues. J lost 7 bases, V lost 0 bases, and 13 bases had no gene match. The germline V gene encodes CDR1 SGHDT and CDR2 YYEEEE. For the CDR3, the DNA is TGTGCCAGCAGCTTGGGTCCAGCGGGGAGCCACGGGGAGCAGTACTTC. Its translation: CASSLGPAGSHGEQYF.

This chain links TRBV19 with TRBJ1-1; possible D gene TRBD1, 5 bases. The CDR3 sequence is 12 residues long. The V and J ends lost 5 bases and 4 bases respectively, with 8 bases between them. CDR1 is LNHDA and CDR2 is SQIVND in the germline V gene (reference sequence). Here the CDR3 reads CASSRQGTEAFF. The CDR3 DNA sequence: TGTGCCAGTAGTCGGCAGGGCACTGAAGCTTTCTTT.